The 5 T cell receptor beta chains listed next were all sequenced from one sample in a study of control samples from healthy donors and cancer patients. TCRdb keeps only in-frame clones here, not all; method: immunoSEQ multiplex PCR. In the table there are approximately 140,000 clones, around 92% of which are singletons. The specimen was PBMCs. The receptors were gathered from a man aged 50-60 years with head and neck cancer.

The chain combines TRBV5-6 with TRBJ2-7, with unresolved D. The V and J ends lost 1 base and 3 bases respectively, with 11 bases between them. Germline V lookup: CDR1 SGHDT, CDR2 YYEEEE. The CDR3 loop spans 14 amino acids. The CDR3 loop reads CASSLWVGRYEQYF. The CDR3 coding sequence is TGTGCCAGCAGCTTGTGGGTAGGCCGCTACGAGCAGTACTTC.

The genes are TRBV5-5 and TRBJ1-5; D is perhaps TRBD1 (5 bases). The CDR3 is 15 residues long. Trimming took off 0 bases at V and 6 bases at J, with 13 bases between the two ends. The germline V gene has CDR1 SGHKS and CDR2 YYEKEE (reference sequence). This CDR3 reads CASSLAGRAAQPQHF. For the CDR3, the DNA is TGTGCCAGCAGCTTGGCCGGCAGGGCGGCTCAGCCCCAGCATTTT.

As regards this clone: The identical CDR3 is also encoded by other nucleotide sequences in the sample. The chain couples TRBV18 to TRBJ2-5; D not certain. The ends were cut back, 4 bases at V and 2 bases at J, with 2 bases in the middle. CDR1 is KGHSH and CDR2 is LQKENI in the germline V gene. The CDR3 runs to 11 residues. CDR3 coding DNA: TGTGCCAGCTCACTACAAGAGACCCAGTACTTC. It codes for CASSLQETQYF.

The chain recombines TRBV28 with TRBJ2-1; 15 nucleotides match TRBD2. Germline V CDR1 and CDR2: MDHEN, SYDVKM. Germline trimming cut 6 bases from V and 7 bases from J; bases unmatched to any gene: 4. The CDR3 contains 15 residues. The DNA of the CDR3 is TGTGCCAGCAGGGGGACTAGCGGGAGGACAAATGAGCAGTTCTTC. Translation gives CASRGTSGRTNEQFF.

This chain connects TRBV5-4 to TRBJ2-5; 11 bases map to TRBD1. From germline, CDR1 is SGHNT and CDR2 YYREEE (reference sequence). This CDR3 spans 15 amino acids. The V gene end was trimmed by 3 bases and the J gene end by 6 bases; junction bases not matched to a gene: 7. In nucleotides, the CDR3 is TGTGCCAGCAGCTCAAAGGACAGGGGGCTACAGACCCAGTACTTC. Translated, it gives CASSSKDRGLQTQYF.